This T cell receptor (beta chain) came from a study of blood T cell repertoires in COVID-19. Study summary: Some COVID-19 samples were acute and others convalescent; all came from the United States, Italy and Spain.

Clones were read by immunoSEQ multiplex PCR, and TCRdb kept only the in-frame ones, dropping some. The sample contains roughly 140,000 clones, around 84% of which appear only once. In germline, CDR1 is MNHNS, CDR2 SASEGT. With V trimmed by 1 base and J by 0 bases, 1 base remained unmatched. The CDR3 extends over 15 amino acids. Clinical history reported by participants formed the basis on which cohorts were assigned. The sample comprised PBMCs or T cells enriched from blood (not recorded which). The TCR comes from a middle-aged man who had recovered from COVID-19. The chain employs TRBV6-1 and TRBJ1-1; 8 bases line up with TRBD1. For the CDR3, the DNA is TGTGCCAGCAGTGAAGGGACAGGGATGAACACTGAAGCTTTCTTT. Its translation: CASSEGTGMNTEAFF.